What follows are 32 T cell receptor beta chains derived from one specimen sequenced in a study of vaccination and CD4 T cells after COVID-19. Antigen specificity for these receptors is unknown. Sequenced with the Oncomine TCR Beta short-read assay was DNA taken from cultured CD4+ T cells. TCRdb re-called the PCR reads with MiXCR, one entry per CDR3 protein. The data show 15,000 or so distinct CDR3 sequences, with 50% to 70% seen just once and about 5% held by the top ten. Sample treatment: roughly 10-day PBMC culture with coronavirus spike peptide pools or control peptides (ViraFEST assay). The sequencing used CD4+ T cells from blood, cultured in vitro, collected after SARS-CoV-2 vaccination. The receptors here all came from a human donor who had recovered from COVID-19.

The CDR3 DNA reads TGTGCCAGCAGCCCTTACAGGGGGGACGGAAACACCATATATTTT. Translating it yields CASSPYRGDGNTIYF. The chain couples TRBV6-1 to TRBJ1-3; 8 positions agree with TRBD1. The ends lost 6 bases at V and 4 bases at J; junction bases unmatched: 8. Germline-derived CDR1 and CDR2 are MNHNS and SASEGT. There are 15 residues in the CDR3.

The chain couples TRBV7-2 to TRBJ2-5; the match to TRBD1 covers 9 bases. The trim removed 3 bases at V and 2 bases at J, leaving 4 bases unmatched. The CDR3 covers 15 residues. Germline V CDR1 and CDR2: SGHTA, FQGNSA. In DNA form, the CDR3 reads TGTGCCAGCAGCTTGTACAGGGGGCGTCAAGAGACCCAGTACTTC. Its translation is CASSLYRGRQETQYF.

The chain uses TRBV4-3 and TRBJ1-4; D is undetermined. Germline V gives CDR1 LGHNA, CDR2 YSLEER. This CDR3 has 13 residues. Trimming removed 0 bases at V and 12 bases at J, with 11 bases between. CDR3 in DNA: TGCGCCAGCAGCCAAGAAGTGGCAGACCAACTGTTTTTT. Translation: CASSQEVADQLFF.

V gene TRBV20-1 combines with J gene TRBJ2-7, with a possible D match to TRBD2 (6 bases). Germline assignment: CDR1 DFQATT and CDR2 SNEGSKA (reference sequence). Trimming shortened V by 5 bases and J by 6 bases, and 17 bases separated the two germline ends. This CDR3 contains 13 residues. The CDR3 loop reads CSAGRDLESEQYF. The CDR3 DNA follows: TGCAGTGCTGGCCGGGACTTGGAGTCCGAGCAGTACTTC.

DNA of the CDR3: TGTGCCAGCAGCCCGGCAGGTCAAGAGACCCAGTACTTC. Translation: CASSPAGQETQYF. V usage is TRBV7-9 and J usage is TRBJ2-5; no clear D gene. Germline V gives CDR1 SEHNR, CDR2 FQNEAQ (reference sequence). The CDR3 length is 13 residues. Trimming removed 5 bases at V and 2 bases at J, with 9 bases between.

The sample holds a few counts of this clonotype. The rearrangement links TRBV15 to TRBJ2-7, with D possibly being TRBD1 or TRBD2 (5 bases each). The J call may be mistaken, given a closer DNA end match to TRBJ2-5. Germline loops: CDR1 LNHNV, CDR2 YYDKDF (reference sequence). The CDR3 is 15 amino acids. CDR3 residues: CATSSAPGTWKTQYF. The CDR3 bases are TGTGCCACCAGCAGCGCCCCGGGGACCTGGAAGACCCAGTACTTC.

The chain carries TRBV6-2 or TRBV6-3 and TRBJ2-3; 10 nucleotides agree with TRBD2. Germline V CDR1 and CDR2: MNHEY, SVGEGT. There are 16 residues in the CDR3. Trimming at V came to 5 bases and at J to 0 bases, leaving 5 bases not matched to a gene. The CDR3 here is CASSDPSGSSTDTQYF. The CDR3 DNA reads as TGTGCCAGCAGTGACCCTAGCGGGAGCAGCACAGATACGCAGTATTTT.

This sequence joins TRBV20-1 and TRBJ1-2, with D unclear. From germline, CDR1 is DFQATT and CDR2 SNEGSKA (reference sequence). V dropped 7 bases and J dropped 0 bases, with 6 bases sitting between them. The CDR3 length is 11 residues. The CDR3 loop reads CSERANYGYTF. CDR3 nucleotides: TGCAGTGAAAGGGCTAACTATGGCTACACCTTC.

The chain recombines TRBV20-1 with TRBJ2-3; D unclear. Between the trimmed V and J ends, which lost 4 bases and 0 bases, there was a span of 11 bases. This CDR3 contains 14 residues. Per germline, CDR1 DFQATT and CDR2 SNEGSKA (reference sequence). The CDR3 here is CSAKRSLSTDTQYF. CDR3 bases: TGCAGTGCTAAGAGGTCTCTTAGCACAGATACGCAGTATTTT.

This sequence joins TRBV7-8 and TRBJ1-6; D gene uncertain. Germline V gene lookup returns CDR1 SGHVS and CDR2 FQNEAQ. This CDR3 has 11 residues. V lost 8 bases and J lost 7, with 6 bases in between. The CDR3 loop reads CASGPNSPLHF. Written as DNA, the CDR3 is TGTGCCAGCGGACCGAATTCACCCCTCCACTTT.

This chain's CDR3 is CASSSPRGRDEQYF. For the CDR3, the DNA is TGTGCCAGCAGCTCTCCCAGGGGGCGCGACGAGCAGTACTTC. The V gene is TRBV11-3, the J gene TRBJ2-7, with 8 bases aligning to TRBD1. The germline V gene encodes CDR1 SGHNT and CDR2 YENEEA. The CDR3 contains 14 residues. Trimming at V came to 4 bases and at J to 5 bases, leaving 7 bases not matched to a gene.

The chain employs TRBV10-1 and TRBJ2-5, with a tentative D call TRBD2 (5 bases). The CDR3 contains 13 residues. Germline V lookup: CDR1 WNHNN, CDR2 SYGVQD (reference sequence). Deletions cut 5 bases from V and 3 bases from J, with 10 bases between. The CDR3 region has the DNA TGCGCCAGCAGTATAGGACTCGAAGAGACCCAGTACTTC. Translated: CASSIGLEETQYF.

CDR3 DNA: TGTGCCAGCAGTCCAGGGACAGGTGGAGACACCTTC. It codes for CASSPGTGGDTF. J is TRBJ1-2 and V is TRBV28; 8 bases match TRBD1. The CDR3 extends over 12 amino acids. Germline trimming cut 5 bases from V and 12 bases from J; bases unmatched to any gene: 8. Germline CDR1 and CDR2: MDHEN and SYDVKM.

Concerning this clonotype: A junction boundary mismatches the germline segment, possibly from a read error. The V and J genes are TRBV20-1 and TRBJ2-1; the D gene is possibly TRBD2 (7 bases). Germline V gives CDR1 DFQATT, CDR2 SNEGSKA (reference sequence). The length of the CDR3 is 15 residues. The CDR3 protein is CSAEGGPILYTEQFF. Here the CDR3 DNA reads TGCAGTGCTGAGGGGGGGCCGATTCTCTACACTGAGCAGTTCTTC.

This rearrangement joins TRBV28 to TRBJ1-2; weak D call: TRBD1 (5 bases). This CDR3 region has 13 residues. Looked up from germline, CDR1 is MDHEN and CDR2 is SYDVKM. With 5 bases removed from V and 0 bases from J, the gap between germline ends came to 7 bases. Written as DNA, the CDR3 is TGTGCCAGCAGTGGCAGGGCTAACTATGGCTACACCTTC. This translates into CASSGRANYGYTF.

The genes are TRBV12-3 or TRBV12-4 and TRBJ2-3; 7 bases are a match to TRBD1. V was clipped by 6 bases and J by 8 bases; unmatched bases: 5. The CDR3 sequence is 12 residues long. CDR3 nucleotide sequence: TGTGCCAGCAGAGAGTCAGGGGGTACGCAGTATTTT. It encodes CASRESGGTQYF.

The chain is built from TRBV20-1 and TRBJ1-1, with a possible D match to TRBD1 (5 bases). From germline, CDR1 is DFQATT and CDR2 SNEGSKA (reference sequence). The CDR3 runs 15 residues. V was trimmed by 6 bases and J by 1 base, leaving 18 bases between them. The CDR3 sequence is CSARAGGAANTEAFF. CDR3 DNA sequence: TGCAGTGCCAGGGCAGGCGGGGCGGCGAACACTGAAGCTTTCTTT.

The gene calls are TRBV7-9 and TRBJ1-5; D ambiguous. V was trimmed by 3 bases and J by 7 bases, leaving 10 bases between them. The V gene's germline CDR1 is SEHNR and CDR2 FQNEAQ (reference sequence). The CDR3 is made up of 13 amino acids. The CDR3 DNA follows: TGTGCCAGCAGCTTGGGATTCGGGCAGCCCCAGCATTTT. This encodes CASSLGFGQPQHF.

CDR3 loop: CASSPRQISTDTQYF. The CDR3 DNA reads TGTGCCAGTAGTCCCCGACAGATTAGCACAGATACGCAGTATTTT. This chain joins TRBV19 and TRBJ2-3; D possibly corresponds to TRBD1 (5 bases). Germline V gives CDR1 LNHDA, CDR2 SQIVND (reference sequence). The V end lost 5 bases, the J end lost 0 bases, and 12 bases lay between the germline ends. The CDR3 sequence is 15 residues long.

This chain uses TRBV7-2 with TRBJ1-6; 11 bases are a match to TRBD1. This CDR3 spans 19 amino acids. In germline, CDR1 is SGHTA, CDR2 FQGNSA. With V trimmed by 5 bases and J by 5 bases, 14 bases remained unmatched. CDR3 loop: CASSPRTGTGGNHNSPLHF. As DNA, the CDR3 is TGTGCCAGCAGCCCCCGAACCGGGACAGGGGGGAATCATAATTCACCCCTCCACTTT.

To note about this clonotype: One junction end does not reproduce the germline sequence, and a read error may be involved. The chain links TRBV7-3 to TRBJ2-2; no clear D. CDR3 length: 14 amino acids. Germline-derived CDR1 and CDR2 are SGHTA and FQGTGA. This CDR3 is CASSLNSNTGELFF. Written as DNA, the CDR3 is TGTGCCAGCAGCTTAAATTCGAACACTGGGGAGCTGTTTTTT.

This clonotype was counted a few times. The V call is TRBV29-1, the J call TRBJ1-1, with 12 bases identical to TRBD1. The CDR3 contains 18 residues. Unmatched junction bases numbered 17, after V lost 3 bases and J lost 6 bases. Germline-derived CDR1 and CDR2 are SQVTM and ANQGSEA. CDR3 sequence (DNA): TGCAGCGTTGAGCAGATCCGGGACAGGGGGCGTTCGGGCCCTGAAGCTTTCTTT. This encodes CSVEQIRDRGRSGPEAFF.

This clonotype was seen more than once but under ten times. This rearrangement joins TRBV20-1 to TRBJ2-7, with 11 bases aligning to TRBD2. The CDR3 extends over 15 amino acids. Germline CDR1 and CDR2: DFQATT and SNEGSKA (reference sequence). Unmatched junction bases numbered 8, after V lost 1 base and J lost 6 bases. The CDR3 spells CSARGLAGGVAEQYF. The CDR3, as DNA: TGCAGTGCTAGAGGGCTAGCGGGGGGCGTTGCCGAGCAGTACTTC.

The rearrangement uses TRBV12-3 or TRBV12-4 and TRBJ1-2; the D is unclear. V was trimmed by 6 bases and J by 6 bases, leaving 14 bases between them. The CDR3 loop spans 13 amino acids. As DNA, the CDR3 is TGTGCCAGCAGCGCCGCGGGAAGTCATGGCTACACCTTC. It is translated as CASSAAGSHGYTF.

The V and J genes are TRBV2 and TRBJ1-1, with 8 bases lining up with TRBD1. Germline V gene data show CDR1 as SNHLY and CDR2 as FYNNEI. Trimming at V came to 1 base and at J to 5 bases, leaving 3 bases not matched to a gene. The length of the CDR3 is 14 residues. CDR3 sequence: CASSEGQGRTEAFF. The CDR3 bases are TGTGCCAGCAGTGAAGGACAGGGGAGGACTGAAGCTTTCTTT.

The chain has TRBV21-1 and TRBJ2-7; TRBD1, the D gene given by the table, was not confirmed from the DNA. TRBV21-1 constitutes a pseudogene. The CDR3 is 13 residues long. CDR3 in amino acids: CARQTGRVSEQYF. CDR3 in DNA: TGTGCCAGGCAGACAGGGCGGGTTAGCGAGCAGTACTTC.

V gene TRBV7-8 combines with J gene TRBJ2-3; 7 bases agree with TRBD1. Losses at the gene ends were 7 bases for V and 0 bases for J; bases not matched to a gene: 7. The CDR3 runs to 15 residues. Germline CDR1 and CDR2: SGHVS and FQNEAQ. The CDR3 nucleotides are TGTGCCAGCACCCTAAGGGACAGTAGCACAGATACGCAGTATTTT. Amino acid sequence: CASTLRDSSTDTQYF.

This clonotype turned up a few times. The J gene is TRBJ2-3, the V gene TRBV6-1; TRBD1 or TRBD2 may be the D gene (5 bases each). Germline V gives CDR1 MNHNS, CDR2 SASEGT. Trimming removed 1 base from V and 1 base from J, with 9 bases in between. This CDR3 has 15 amino acids. The CDR3 spells CASSEGGRGTDTQYF. CDR3 DNA sequence: TGTGCCAGCAGTGAAGGGGGACGAGGCACAGATACGCAGTATTTT.

This clonotype is a singleton in its sample. This chain connects TRBV6-1 to TRBJ1-6; TRBD1 agrees at 8 bases. Germline V gene lookup returns CDR1 MNHNS and CDR2 SASEGT. Unmatched junction bases numbered 7, after V lost 2 bases and J lost 7 bases. The length of the CDR3 is 16 residues. The CDR3 coding sequence is TGTGCCAGCAGTGAACTAGGGACAGGAGGAAATTCACCCCTCCACTTT. Protein sequence: CASSELGTGGNSPLHF.

J is TRBJ1-6 and V is TRBV5-3; D is possibly TRBD1 (5 bases). TRBV5-3 is labeled an ORF, and its function is uncertain. V shed 8 bases and J shed 7 bases, with 28 bases lying between them. CDR3 length equals 18 residues. This CDR3 is CASRLAGHRNSDNSPLHF. The CDR3 DNA reads TGTGCCAGCCGACTCGCTGGACACCGAAACTCGGACAATTCACCCCTCCACTTT.

The chain couples TRBV10-3 to TRBJ1-2, with unresolved D. Germline V CDR1 and CDR2: ENHRY, SYGVKD. Trimming stripped 0 bases from V and 4 bases from J, with 12 bases between. CDR3 length equals 15 residues. This chain's CDR3 is CAISESARIGYGYTF. DNA for the CDR3: TGTGCCATCAGTGAGTCGGCCAGGATCGGCTATGGCTACACCTTC.

This clonotype has just a few counts. V usage is TRBV19 and J usage is TRBJ2-3, with 9 bases lining up with TRBD2. Trimming took 6 bases from V and 1 from J; bases not matched to a gene: 5. This CDR3 region has 15 residues. Per the germline V gene, CDR1 is LNHDA and CDR2 is SQIVND (reference sequence). The CDR3 reads CASSLAGQGTDTQYF. The CDR3 bases are TGTGCCAGTAGCCTAGCGGGGCAGGGCACAGATACGCAGTATTTT.